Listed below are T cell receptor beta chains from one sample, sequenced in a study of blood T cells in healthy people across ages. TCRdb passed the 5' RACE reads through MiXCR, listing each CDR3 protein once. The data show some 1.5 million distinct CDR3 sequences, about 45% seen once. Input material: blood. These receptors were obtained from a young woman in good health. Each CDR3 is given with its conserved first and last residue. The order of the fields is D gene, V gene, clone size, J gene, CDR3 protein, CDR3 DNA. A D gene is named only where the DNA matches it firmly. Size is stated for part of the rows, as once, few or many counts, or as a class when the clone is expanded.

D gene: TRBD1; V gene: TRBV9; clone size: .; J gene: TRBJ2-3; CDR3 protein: CASTGTVNPTDTQYF; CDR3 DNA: TGTGCCAGCACCGGGACAGTCAACCCCACAGATACGCAGTATTTT
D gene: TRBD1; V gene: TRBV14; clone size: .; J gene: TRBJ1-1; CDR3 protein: CASSPGQGGGNRNTEAFF; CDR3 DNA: TGTGCCAGCAGCCCCGGACAGGGAGGAGGAAATAGGAACACTGAAGCTTTCTTT
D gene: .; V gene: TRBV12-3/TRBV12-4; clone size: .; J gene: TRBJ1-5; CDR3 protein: CASSLLQHSNQPQHF; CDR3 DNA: TGTGCCAGCAGTTTACTCCAGCATAGCAATCAGCCCCAGCATTTT
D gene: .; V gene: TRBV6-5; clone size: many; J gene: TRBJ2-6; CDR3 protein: CASSPLSSGANVLTF; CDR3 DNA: TGTGCCAGCAGCCCACTTAGCTCTGGGGCCAACGTCCTGACTTTC
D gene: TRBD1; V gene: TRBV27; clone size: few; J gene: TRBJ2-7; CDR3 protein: CASNRGNEQYF; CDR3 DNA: TGTGCCAGCAACAGGGGTAATGAGCAGTACTTC
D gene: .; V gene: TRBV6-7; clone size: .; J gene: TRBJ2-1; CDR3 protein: CASTGGYGGKPNEQFF; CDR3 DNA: TGTGCCAGCACGGGCGGTTATGGAGGGAAACCCAATGAGCAGTTCTTC
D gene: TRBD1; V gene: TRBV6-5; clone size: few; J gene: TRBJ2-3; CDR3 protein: CASTSGTALTDTQYF; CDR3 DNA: TGTGCCAGCACCTCCGGGACAGCCCTCACAGATACGCAGTATTTT
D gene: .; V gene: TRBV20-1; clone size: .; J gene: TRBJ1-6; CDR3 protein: CSAPAGNSPLHF; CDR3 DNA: TGCAGTGCTCCGGCAGGGAATTCACCCCTCCACTTT
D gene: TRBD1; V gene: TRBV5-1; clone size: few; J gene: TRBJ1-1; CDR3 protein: CASSSGQGLAEAFF; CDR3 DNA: TGCGCCAGCAGCTCCGGACAGGGTTTGGCTGAAGCTTTCTTT
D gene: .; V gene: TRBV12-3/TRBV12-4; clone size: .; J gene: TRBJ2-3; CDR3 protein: CASSLQASPDTQYF; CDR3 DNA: TGTGCCAGCAGCCTCCAGGCTAGCCCTGATACGCAGTATTTT
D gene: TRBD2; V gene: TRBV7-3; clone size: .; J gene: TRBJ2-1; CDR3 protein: CASSPSGGKYNEQFF; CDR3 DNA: TGTGCCAGCAGCCCTAGCGGGGGGAAATACAATGAGCAGTTCTTC
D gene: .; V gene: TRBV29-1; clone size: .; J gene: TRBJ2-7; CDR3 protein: CSVVGRQTYEQYF; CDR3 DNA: TGCAGCGTTGTGGGACGTCAGACCTACGAGCAGTACTTC
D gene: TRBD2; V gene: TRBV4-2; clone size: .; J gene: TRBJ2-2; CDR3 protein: CARSQYPSGMNTGELFF; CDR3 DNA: TGTGCCCGCAGCCAATATCCTAGCGGGATGAACACCGGGGAGCTGTTTTTT
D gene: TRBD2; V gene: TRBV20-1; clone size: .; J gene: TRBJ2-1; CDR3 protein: CSARLAGMNEQFF; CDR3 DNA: TGCAGTGCTAGGTTAGCGGGGATGAATGAGCAGTTCTTC
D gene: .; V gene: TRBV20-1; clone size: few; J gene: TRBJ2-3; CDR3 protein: CSARGLGDSTDTQYF; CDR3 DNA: TGCAGTGCTAGAGGTCTCGGGGATAGCACAGATACGCAGTATTTT
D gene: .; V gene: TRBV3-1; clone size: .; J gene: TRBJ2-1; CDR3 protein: CASSQKRSWEGDNEQFF; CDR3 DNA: TGTGCCAGCAGCCAAAAACGATCTTGGGAAGGAGACAATGAGCAGTTCTTC
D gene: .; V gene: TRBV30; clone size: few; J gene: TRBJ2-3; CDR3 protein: CAWGRTGDTQYF; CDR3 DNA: TGTGCCTGGGGTAGAACAGGGGATACGCAGTATTTT